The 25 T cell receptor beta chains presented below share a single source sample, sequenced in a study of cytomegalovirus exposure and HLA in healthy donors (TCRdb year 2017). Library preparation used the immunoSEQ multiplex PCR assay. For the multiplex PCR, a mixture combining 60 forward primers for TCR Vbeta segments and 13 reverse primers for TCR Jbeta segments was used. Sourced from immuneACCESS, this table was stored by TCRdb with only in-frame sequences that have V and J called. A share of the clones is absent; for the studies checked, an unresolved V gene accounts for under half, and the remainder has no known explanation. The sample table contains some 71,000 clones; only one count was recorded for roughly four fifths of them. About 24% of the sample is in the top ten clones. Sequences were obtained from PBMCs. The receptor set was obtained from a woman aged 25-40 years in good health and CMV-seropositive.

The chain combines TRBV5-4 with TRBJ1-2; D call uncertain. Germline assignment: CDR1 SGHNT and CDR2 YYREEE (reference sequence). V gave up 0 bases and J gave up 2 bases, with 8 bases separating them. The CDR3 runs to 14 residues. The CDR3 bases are TGTGCCAGCAGCTTGGGCTTCCAGAACTATGGCTACACCTTC. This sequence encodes CASSLGFQNYGYTF.

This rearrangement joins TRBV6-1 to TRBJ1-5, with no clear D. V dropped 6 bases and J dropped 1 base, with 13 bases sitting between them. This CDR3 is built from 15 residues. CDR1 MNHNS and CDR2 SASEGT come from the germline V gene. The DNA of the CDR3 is TGTGCCAGCAGCCTGAGGAGAGAAAGCAATCAGCCCCAGCATTTT. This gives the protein CASSLRRESNQPQHF.

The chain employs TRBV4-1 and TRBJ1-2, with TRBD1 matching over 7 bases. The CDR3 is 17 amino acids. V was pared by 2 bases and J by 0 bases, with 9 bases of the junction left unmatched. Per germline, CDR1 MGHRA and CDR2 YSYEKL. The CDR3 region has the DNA TGCGCCAGCAGCCAACCTGTCCTGACAGGGACTAACTATGGCTACACCTTC. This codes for CASSQPVLTGTNYGYTF.

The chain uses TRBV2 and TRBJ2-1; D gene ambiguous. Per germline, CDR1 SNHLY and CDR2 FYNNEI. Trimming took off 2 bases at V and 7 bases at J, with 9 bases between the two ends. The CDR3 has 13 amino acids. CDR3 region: CASSEWLENEQFF. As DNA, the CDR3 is TGTGCCAGCAGTGAATGGCTAGAAAATGAGCAGTTCTTC.

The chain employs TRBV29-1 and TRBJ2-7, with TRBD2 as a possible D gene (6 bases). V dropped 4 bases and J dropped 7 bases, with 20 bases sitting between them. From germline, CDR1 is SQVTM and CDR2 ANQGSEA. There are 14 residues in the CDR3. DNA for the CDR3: TGCAGCGTTGGGAGCAGCGCCGAAGCGGGTGAGCAGTACTTC. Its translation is CSVGSSAEAGEQYF.

In nucleotides, the CDR3 is TGTGCCAGCAGCAGCTCCTACGAGCAGTACTTC. It specifies CASSSSYEQYF. The rearrangement joins TRBV27 to TRBJ2-7; D ambiguous. Germline V CDR1 and CDR2: MNHEY, SMNVEV (reference sequence). CDR3 length equals 11 residues. Trimming pared 6 bases from V and 0 bases from J, leaving 3 bases between.

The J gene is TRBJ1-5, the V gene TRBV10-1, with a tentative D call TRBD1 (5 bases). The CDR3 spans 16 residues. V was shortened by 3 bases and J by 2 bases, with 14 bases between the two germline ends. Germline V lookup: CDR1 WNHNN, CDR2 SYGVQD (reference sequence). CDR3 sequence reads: CASSERGEVGNQPQHF. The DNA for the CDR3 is TGCGCCAGCAGTGAAAGGGGTGAGGTAGGCAATCAGCCCCAGCATTTT.

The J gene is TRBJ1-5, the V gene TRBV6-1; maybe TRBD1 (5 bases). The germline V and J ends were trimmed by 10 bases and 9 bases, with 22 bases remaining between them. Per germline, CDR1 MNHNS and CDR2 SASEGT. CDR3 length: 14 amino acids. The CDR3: CATLPGTGMWPQHF. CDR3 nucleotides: TGTGCCACCCTACCGGGGACTGGGATGTGGCCCCAGCATTTT.

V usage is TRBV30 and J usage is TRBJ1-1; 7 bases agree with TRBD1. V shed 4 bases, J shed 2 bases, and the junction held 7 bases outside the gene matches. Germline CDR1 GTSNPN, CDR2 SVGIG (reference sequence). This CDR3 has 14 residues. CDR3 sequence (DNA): TGTGCCTGGATTTTTGACAGGGCAAACACTGAAGCTTTCTTT. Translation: CAWIFDRANTEAFF.

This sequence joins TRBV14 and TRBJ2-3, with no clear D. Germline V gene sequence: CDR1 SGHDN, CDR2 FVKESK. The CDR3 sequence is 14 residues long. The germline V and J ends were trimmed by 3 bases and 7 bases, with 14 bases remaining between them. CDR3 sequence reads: CASSQGARRNTQYF. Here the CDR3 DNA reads TGTGCCAGCAGCCAGGGTGCTAGACGTAATACGCAGTATTTT.

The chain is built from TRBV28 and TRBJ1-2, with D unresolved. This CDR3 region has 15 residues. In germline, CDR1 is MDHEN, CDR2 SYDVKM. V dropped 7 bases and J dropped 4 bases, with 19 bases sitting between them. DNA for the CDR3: TGTGCCAGCACCCTCGGCGGTGACGGAACCTATGGCTACACCTTC. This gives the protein CASTLGGDGTYGYTF.

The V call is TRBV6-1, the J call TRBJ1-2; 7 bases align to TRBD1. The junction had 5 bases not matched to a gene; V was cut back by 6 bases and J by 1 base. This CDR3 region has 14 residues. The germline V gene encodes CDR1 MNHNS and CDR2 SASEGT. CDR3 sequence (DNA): TGTGCCAGCAGGGGGACAGTTATTAACTATGGCTACACCTTC. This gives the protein CASRGTVINYGYTF.

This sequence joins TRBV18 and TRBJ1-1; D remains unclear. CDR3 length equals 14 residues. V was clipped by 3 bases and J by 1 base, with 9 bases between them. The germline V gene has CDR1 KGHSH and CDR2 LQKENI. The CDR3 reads CASSPQVGNTEAFF. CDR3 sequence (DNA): TGTGCCAGCTCACCCCAGGTTGGGAACACTGAAGCTTTCTTT.

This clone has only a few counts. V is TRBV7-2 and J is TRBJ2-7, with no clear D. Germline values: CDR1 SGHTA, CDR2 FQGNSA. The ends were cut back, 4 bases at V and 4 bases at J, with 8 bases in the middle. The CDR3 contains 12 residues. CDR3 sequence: CASSSYQYEQYF. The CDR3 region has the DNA TGTGCCAGCAGCTCTTACCAGTACGAGCAGTACTTC.

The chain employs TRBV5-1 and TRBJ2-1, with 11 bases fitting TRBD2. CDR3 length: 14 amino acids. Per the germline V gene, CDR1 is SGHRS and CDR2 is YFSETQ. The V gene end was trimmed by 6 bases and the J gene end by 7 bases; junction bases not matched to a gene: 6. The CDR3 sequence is CASKVTSGKNEQFF. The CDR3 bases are TGCGCCAGCAAAGTGACTAGCGGGAAAAATGAGCAGTTCTTC.

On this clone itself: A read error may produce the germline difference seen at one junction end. DNA of the CDR3: TGTGCCAGCAGTGAAGAGCGGTTAAAGTTGTTT. Its translation: CASSEERLKLF. V usage is TRBV2 and J usage is TRBJ1-1; D gene unclear. In germline, CDR1 is SNHLY, CDR2 FYNNEI. There are 11 residues in the CDR3.

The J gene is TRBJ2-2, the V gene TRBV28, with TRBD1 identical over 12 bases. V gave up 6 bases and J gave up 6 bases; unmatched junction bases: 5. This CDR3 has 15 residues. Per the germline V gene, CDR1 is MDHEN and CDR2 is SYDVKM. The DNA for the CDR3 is TGTGCCAGCAGCTGGGGGACAGGGGGCGCCGGGGAGCTGTTTTTT. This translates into CASSWGTGGAGELFF.

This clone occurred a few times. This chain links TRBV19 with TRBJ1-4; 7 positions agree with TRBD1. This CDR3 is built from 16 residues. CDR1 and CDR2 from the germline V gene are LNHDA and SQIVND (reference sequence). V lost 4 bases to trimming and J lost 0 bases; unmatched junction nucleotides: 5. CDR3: CASSTTGRATNEKLFF. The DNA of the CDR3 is TGTGCCAGTAGTACGACAGGGCGTGCAACTAATGAAAAACTGTTTTTT.

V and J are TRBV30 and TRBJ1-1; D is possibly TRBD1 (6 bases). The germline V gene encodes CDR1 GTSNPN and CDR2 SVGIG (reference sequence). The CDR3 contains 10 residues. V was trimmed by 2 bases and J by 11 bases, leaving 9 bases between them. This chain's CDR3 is CAWSRDRAFF. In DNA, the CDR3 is TGTGCCTGGAGTAGAGACAGGGCTTTCTTT.

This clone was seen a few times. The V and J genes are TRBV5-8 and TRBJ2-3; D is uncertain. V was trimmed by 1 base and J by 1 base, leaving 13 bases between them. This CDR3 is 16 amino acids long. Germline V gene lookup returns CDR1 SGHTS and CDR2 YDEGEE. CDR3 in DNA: TGTGCCAGCAGCTTGCCCCCAATCCGGGGCACAGATACGCAGTATTTT. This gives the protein CASSLPPIRGTDTQYF.

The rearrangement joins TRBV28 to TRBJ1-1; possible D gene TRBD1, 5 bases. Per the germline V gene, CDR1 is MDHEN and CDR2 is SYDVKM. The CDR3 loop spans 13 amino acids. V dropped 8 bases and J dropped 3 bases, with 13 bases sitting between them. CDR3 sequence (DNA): TGTGCCAGCCTCCGGGGAGGGGACACTGAAGCTTTCTTT. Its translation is CASLRGGDTEAFF.

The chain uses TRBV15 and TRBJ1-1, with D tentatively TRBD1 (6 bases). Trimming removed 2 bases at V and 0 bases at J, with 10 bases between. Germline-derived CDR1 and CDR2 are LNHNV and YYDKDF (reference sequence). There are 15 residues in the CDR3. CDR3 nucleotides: TGTGCCACCAGCAGACCAGGGGCATTGAACACTGAAGCTTTCTTT. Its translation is CATSRPGALNTEAFF.

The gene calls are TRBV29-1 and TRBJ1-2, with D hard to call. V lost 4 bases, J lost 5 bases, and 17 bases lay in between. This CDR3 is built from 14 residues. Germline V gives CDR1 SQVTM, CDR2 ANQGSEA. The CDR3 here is CSVAHANRPYGYTF. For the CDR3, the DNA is TGCAGCGTTGCGCATGCGAATCGCCCTTATGGCTACACCTTC.

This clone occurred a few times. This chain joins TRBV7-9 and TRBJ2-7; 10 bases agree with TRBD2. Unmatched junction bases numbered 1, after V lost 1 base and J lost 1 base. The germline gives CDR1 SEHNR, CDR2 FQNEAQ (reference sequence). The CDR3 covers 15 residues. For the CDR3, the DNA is TGTGCCAGCAGCTTAGATAGCGGGAGGTCCTACGAGCAGTACTTC. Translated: CASSLDSGRSYEQYF.

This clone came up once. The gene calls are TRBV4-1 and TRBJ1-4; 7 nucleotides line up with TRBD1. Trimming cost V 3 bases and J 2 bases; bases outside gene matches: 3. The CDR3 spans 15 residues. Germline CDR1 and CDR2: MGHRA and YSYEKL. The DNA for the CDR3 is TGCGCCAGCAGCCAGAACAGGGGCACTAATGAAAAACTGTTTTTT. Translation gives CASSQNRGTNEKLFF.